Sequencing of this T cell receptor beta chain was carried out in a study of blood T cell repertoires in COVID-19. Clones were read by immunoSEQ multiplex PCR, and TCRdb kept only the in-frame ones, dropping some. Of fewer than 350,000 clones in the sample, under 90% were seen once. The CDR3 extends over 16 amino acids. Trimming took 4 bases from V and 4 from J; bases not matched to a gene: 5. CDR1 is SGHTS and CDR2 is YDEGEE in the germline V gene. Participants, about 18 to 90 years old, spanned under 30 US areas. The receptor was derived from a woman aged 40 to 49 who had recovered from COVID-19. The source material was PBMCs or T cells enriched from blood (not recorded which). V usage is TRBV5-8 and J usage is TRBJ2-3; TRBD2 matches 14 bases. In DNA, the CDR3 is TGTGCCAGCAGCCGTGGACTAGCGGGAGGATCAGATACGCAGTATTTT. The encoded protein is CASSRGLAGGSDTQYF.